The 18 T cell receptor beta chains presented below share a single source sample, sequenced in a study of cytomegalovirus exposure and HLA in healthy donors. 13 Jbeta primers and 60 Vbeta primers were used for the PCR. Clones were read by immunoSEQ multiplex PCR, and TCRdb kept only the in-frame ones, dropping some. The table has about 270,000 clones, under 80% seen once; the top ten hold under 3%. The sample consisted of PBMCs. The receptors come from a female donor in good health and CMV-seronegative.

This clone was found once. At one of its ends the junction is not consistent with the germline gene, which may arise from a read error. The same CDR3 also results from other DNA sequences found in this sample. V gene TRBV30 combines with J gene TRBJ1-6; 7 positions agree with TRBD1. This CDR3 region has 14 residues. Germline CDR1 reads GTSNPN; CDR2 reads SVGIG (reference sequence). CDR3 residues: CAWRDTGQYSPLHF. The CDR3 region has the DNA TGTGCCTGGAGGGACACGGGACAGTATTCCCCCCTCCACTTT.

The rearrangement uses TRBV6-5 and TRBJ2-3; 9 positions match TRBD2. V shed 5 bases and J 0 bases; nucleotides not matched to a gene: 3. This CDR3 has 15 residues. Germline V CDR1 and CDR2: MNHEY, SVGAGI. The CDR3, as DNA: TGTGCCAGCAGTAGCGGGAGGCCTAGCACAGATACGCAGTATTTT. Amino acids: CASSSGRPSTDTQYF.

The J gene is TRBJ2-7, the V gene TRBV6-5; 10 nucleotides align to TRBD2. The CDR3 is 16 amino acids. Looked up from germline, CDR1 is MNHEY and CDR2 is SVGAGI. Trimming took 0 bases from V and 9 from J; bases not matched to a gene: 11. In nucleotides, the CDR3 is TGTGCCAGCAGTTACTCGCCCGGGCTAGCGGGAGTGGTGCAGTACTTC. It is translated as CASSYSPGLAGVVQYF.

CDR3 nucleotides: TGTGCCAGCAGCTTAGGACTAGCGGGAGGAGTCTACGAGCAGTACTTC. Encoded protein: CASSLGLAGGVYEQYF. The rearrangement links TRBV7-9 to TRBJ2-7; 13 positions agree with TRBD2. Germline V gene sequence: CDR1 SEHNR, CDR2 FQNEAQ (reference sequence). Trimming cost V 1 base and J 3 bases; bases outside gene matches: 3. The length of the CDR3 is 16 residues.

This rearrangement joins TRBV7-2 to TRBJ2-1, with D possibly TRBD2 on 5 matching bases. The V end was cut by 1 base, the J end by 6 bases, with 13 bases between. The V gene's germline CDR1 is SGHTA and CDR2 FQGNSA. This CDR3 region has 15 residues. Here the CDR3 reads CASSLGRLFSNEQFF. DNA of the CDR3: TGTGCCAGCAGCTTAGGGAGACTATTTAGCAATGAGCAGTTCTTC.

The rearrangement uses TRBV27 and TRBJ2-1; D ambiguous. The CDR3 consists of 14 residues. Per the germline V gene, CDR1 is MNHEY and CDR2 is SMNVEV (reference sequence). V was clipped by 3 bases and J by 3 bases, with 9 bases between them. DNA of the CDR3: TGTGCCAGCAGTTTTTTTGGTAGCTACAATGAGCAGTTCTTC. Translation: CASSFFGSYNEQFF.

J is TRBJ2-5 and V is TRBV28, with D possibly being TRBD1 (5 bases). Looked up from germline, CDR1 is MDHEN and CDR2 is SYDVKM. This CDR3 comprises 14 residues. V shed 10 bases and J shed 1 base, with 16 bases lying between them. The CDR3 nucleotides are TGTGCCACCGACGACAGCCCTCTCCAAGAGACCCAGTACTTC. Its protein is CATDDSPLQETQYF.

This CDR3 is CASSWDYEGDTQYF. The CDR3 DNA reads as TGTGCCAGCAGTTGGGACTATGAGGGCGATACGCAGTATTTT. This rearrangement joins TRBV2 to TRBJ2-3; 7 bases are a match to TRBD2. The CDR3 extends over 14 amino acids. The trim removed 5 bases at V and 6 bases at J, leaving 8 bases unmatched. Germline lookup yields CDR1 SNHLY and CDR2 FYNNEI.

The J gene is TRBJ2-3, the V gene TRBV20-1; 8 bases fit TRBD1. V dropped 6 bases and J dropped 8; count of bases not matched to a gene: 4. This CDR3 has 11 residues. Germline loops: CDR1 DFQATT, CDR2 SNEGSKA (reference sequence). CDR3 loop: CSADRGGTQYF. The DNA for the CDR3 is TGCAGTGCCGACAGGGGCGGTACGCAGTATTTT.

A few counts support this clone. The V call is TRBV25-1, the J call TRBJ2-7; D not certain. The CDR3 contains 11 residues. V gave up 6 bases and J gave up 3 bases, with 6 bases separating them. Germline V gene lookup returns CDR1 MGHDK and CDR2 SYGVNS. The CDR3 coding sequence is TGTGCCAGCAGGGAACTCTACGAGCAGTACTTC. Protein: CASRELYEQYF.

This clone was detected a few times. This chain uses TRBV5-4 with TRBJ2-7, with 15 positions matching TRBD2. From germline, CDR1 is SGHNT and CDR2 YYREEE (reference sequence). V gave up 4 bases and J gave up 3 bases; unmatched junction bases: 2. The CDR3 covers 15 residues. Here the CDR3 DNA reads TGTGCCAGCAGCGCGGGACTAGCGGGAGGCTACGAGCAGTACTTC. It is translated as CASSAGLAGGYEQYF. Full variable domain (remainder filled in from reference TRBV5-4 and TRBJ2-7): ETGVTQSPTHLIKTRGQQVTLRCSSQSGHNTVSWYQQALGQGPQFIFQYYREEENGRGNFPPRFSGLQFPNYSSELNVNALELDDSALYLCASSAGLAGGYEQYFGPGTRLTVT.

V usage is TRBV10-2 and J usage is TRBJ2-1; 9 bases fit TRBD2. V gave up 3 bases and J gave up 8 bases; unmatched junction bases: 11. This CDR3 region has 16 residues. Germline CDR1 reads WSHSY; CDR2 reads SAAADI. CDR3 sequence reads: CASSEGGREGRYEQFF. The CDR3 coding sequence is TGCGCCAGCAGTGAAGGAGGGCGGGAGGGCCGGTATGAGCAGTTCTTC.

This clone was seen just once. The chain joins TRBV29-1 to TRBJ1-2, with D unclear. The V end lost 6 bases, the J end lost 2 bases, and 16 bases lay between the germline ends. CDR1 is SQVTM and CDR2 is ANQGSEA in the germline V gene. The CDR3 spans 14 residues. CDR3 residues: CSVIPVGRNYGYTF. The CDR3 DNA reads TGCAGCGTGATCCCCGTAGGGAGGAACTATGGCTACACCTTC.

The gene calls are TRBV9 and TRBJ1-3; D perhaps matches TRBD1 (6 bases). Germline-derived CDR1 and CDR2 are SGDLS and YYNGEE. The CDR3 runs to 16 residues. V shed 4 bases and J shed 4 bases, with 18 bases lying between them. The CDR3 region is CASSPQGAGAGNTIYF. The DNA for the CDR3 is TGTGCCAGCAGCCCACAAGGGGCAGGGGCAGGAAACACCATATATTTT.

CDR3 sequence (DNA): TGTGCCACCTACTCTAGCGTTAGCTCCTACAATGAGCAGTTCTTC. As protein: CATYSSVSSYNEQFF. J is TRBJ2-1 and V is TRBV5-4; D possibly corresponds to TRBD2 (6 bases). The CDR3 runs to 15 residues. Trimming cost V 9 bases and J 0 bases, with 16 bases left between them. CDR1 is SGHNT, CDR2 YYREEE, per germline (reference sequence).

The chain links TRBV19 to TRBJ2-1, with D possibly being TRBD2 (7 bases). V was clipped by 5 bases and J by 3 bases, with 14 bases between them. The CDR3 is 15 amino acids. Germline V gene sequence: CDR1 LNHDA, CDR2 SQIVND (reference sequence). This CDR3 is CASSRGADFYNEQFF. The CDR3 DNA follows: TGTGCCAGTAGTCGGGGGGCAGATTTCTACAATGAGCAGTTCTTC.

The V gene is TRBV4-2, the J gene TRBJ1-5; weak D call: TRBD1 (5 bases). The CDR3 sequence is 14 residues long. Deletions cut 1 base from V and 7 bases from J, with 11 bases between. CDR1 and CDR2 from the germline V gene are LGHNA and YNFKEQ. This CDR3 is CASSQGGEAQPQHF. The CDR3 DNA follows: TGTGCCAGCAGCCAAGGGGGGGAAGCGCAGCCCCAGCATTTT.

This sequence joins TRBV27 and TRBJ2-5, with TRBD2 as a possible D gene (6 bases). This CDR3 is built from 15 residues. Trimming removed 5 bases at V and 2 bases at J, with 15 bases between. Germline lookup yields CDR1 MNHEY and CDR2 SMNVEV (reference sequence). The CDR3 DNA is TGTGCCAGCAGTCCCTCGGGTGGGAGGCAAGAGACCCAGTACTTC. Translation gives CASSPSGGRQETQYF.